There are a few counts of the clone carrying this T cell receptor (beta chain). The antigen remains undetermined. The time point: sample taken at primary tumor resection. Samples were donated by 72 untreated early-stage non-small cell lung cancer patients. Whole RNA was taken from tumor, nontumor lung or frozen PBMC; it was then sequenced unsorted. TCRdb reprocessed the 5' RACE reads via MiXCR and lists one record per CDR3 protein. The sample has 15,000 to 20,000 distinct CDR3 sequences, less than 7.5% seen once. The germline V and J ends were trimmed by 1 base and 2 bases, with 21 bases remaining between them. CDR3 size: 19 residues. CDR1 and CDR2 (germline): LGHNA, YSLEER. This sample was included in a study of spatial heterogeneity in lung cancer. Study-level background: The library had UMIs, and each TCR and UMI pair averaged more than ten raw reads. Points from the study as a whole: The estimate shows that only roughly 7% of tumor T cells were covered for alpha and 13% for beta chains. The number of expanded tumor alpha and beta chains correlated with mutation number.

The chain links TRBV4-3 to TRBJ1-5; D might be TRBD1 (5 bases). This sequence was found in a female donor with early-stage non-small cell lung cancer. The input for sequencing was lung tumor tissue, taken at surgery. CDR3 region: CASSQAVGGRSGGNQPQHF. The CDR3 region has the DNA TGCGCCAGCAGCCAAGCGGTTGGGGGTCGGAGCGGTGGCAATCAGCCCCAGCATTTT.